By proportion, the clone carrying this T cell receptor beta chain is medium-sized. The CDR3 extends over 15 amino acids. CDR1 is SGHAT, CDR2 FQNNGV, per germline. V was pared by 2 bases and J by 9 bases, with 6 bases of the junction left unmatched. Some clones are missing from TCRdb's copy, which holds only in-frame ones; the method was immunoSEQ multiplex PCR. The data contain tens of thousands of clones, 70% to 90% of them singletons. The data stem from a study of OX40 agonist ivuxolimab in advanced cancers. Samples of blood were obtained at baseline, on cycle 4 day 1, and on cycle 7 day 1. The specimen comprised CD4+ or CD8+ T cells sorted from blood, sampled in a trial of the OX40 agonist ivuxolimab. This chain links TRBV11-2 with TRBJ2-1; 11 positions agree with TRBD2. The TCR comes from an adult with an advanced solid tumor such as melanoma, head and neck, liver or kidney cancer. CDR3 coding DNA: TGTGCCAGCAGCTTACAGACTAGCGGGATGGGTGAGCAGTTCTTC. Its translation is CASSLQTSGMGEQFF.